The rows below give T cell receptor beta chains drawn from one sample of a study of blood T cells in healthy people across ages. TCRdb processed the 5' RACE reads anew with MiXCR; each CDR3 protein has one entry. The sample has roughly 830,000 distinct CDR3 sequences; 60% to 80% are singletons. Sample: blood. Source of these receptors: a man younger than 45 in good health. The CDR3 runs from the conserved cysteine through the conserved F or W. Each record gives: V gene, D gene, clone size, J gene, CDR3 protein, CDR3 DNA. The D gene is left open where the match is weak. Expanded clones are given a class, and other clones once, few, many or no size at all.

v_gene: TRBV5-1
d_gene: TRBD2
abundance: -
j_gene: TRBJ2-1
CDR3aa: CASSSLTSGVNEQFF
CDR3nt: TGCGCCAGCAGCTCGCTGACTAGCGGGGTGAATGAGCAGTTCTTC

v_gene: TRBV10-3
d_gene: -
abundance: -
j_gene: TRBJ2-5
CDR3aa: CATSGQETQYF
CDR3nt: TGTGCCACTAGTGGCCAAGAGACCCAGTACTTC

v_gene: TRBV7-9
d_gene: -
abundance: -
j_gene: TRBJ2-7
CDR3aa: CASSSELHPSYEQYF
CDR3nt: TGTGCCAGCAGCTCCGAGCTGCACCCGTCCTACGAGCAGTACTTC

v_gene: TRBV12-3/TRBV12-4
d_gene: -
abundance: -
j_gene: TRBJ2-7
CDR3aa: CASSLVMGAEQYF
CDR3nt: TGTGCCAGCAGTTTGGTCATGGGAGCCGAGCAGTACTTC

v_gene: TRBV14
d_gene: -
abundance: once
j_gene: TRBJ2-6
CDR3aa: CASSQEEYGANVLTF
CDR3nt: TGTGCCAGCAGCCAAGAAGAGTACGGGGCCAACGTCCTGACTTTC

v_gene: TRBV9
d_gene: TRBD1
abundance: -
j_gene: TRBJ2-1
CDR3aa: CASSVAKGARDEQFF
CDR3nt: TGTGCCAGCAGCGTAGCTAAGGGGGCGCGGGATGAGCAGTTCTTC

v_gene: TRBV5-1
d_gene: TRBD1
abundance: few
j_gene: TRBJ2-7
CDR3aa: CASSFFPGQGYEQYF
CDR3nt: TGCGCCAGCAGCTTCTTCCCGGGACAGGGGTACGAGCAGTACTTC

v_gene: TRBV24-1
d_gene: TRBD1
abundance: -
j_gene: TRBJ2-3
CDR3aa: CATSAGQGARDTQYF
CDR3nt: TGTGCCACTTCCGCCGGGCAGGGGGCGAGAGATACGCAGTATTTT

v_gene: TRBV7-9
d_gene: -
abundance: -
j_gene: TRBJ2-5
CDR3aa: CASSNQISWEQYF
CDR3nt: TGTGCCAGCAGCAACCAAATTAGCTGGGAGCAGTACTTC

v_gene: TRBV27
d_gene: -
abundance: -
j_gene: TRBJ1-2
CDR3aa: CASSLDQGYGYTF
CDR3nt: TGTGCCAGCAGTTTAGACCAGGGCTATGGCTACACCTTC

v_gene: TRBV4-3
d_gene: -
abundance: once
j_gene: TRBJ2-3
CDR3aa: CASSDGPRSDTQYF
CDR3nt: TGCGCCAGCAGCGACGGGCCTAGGTCAGATACGCAGTATTTT

v_gene: TRBV7-9
d_gene: -
abundance: many
j_gene: TRBJ2-3
CDR3aa: CASSATDTQYF
CDR3nt: TGTGCCAGCAGTGCCACAGATACGCAGTATTTT

v_gene: TRBV28
d_gene: TRBD2
abundance: few
j_gene: TRBJ2-1
CDR3aa: CASSFLYGSGLSSYNEQFF
CDR3nt: TGTGCCAGCAGTTTCCTTTATGGTAGCGGGCTTAGCTCCTACAATGAGCAGTTCTTC

v_gene: TRBV5-5
d_gene: -
abundance: -
j_gene: TRBJ1-4
CDR3aa: CASSLELRVGATNEKLFF
CDR3nt: TGTGCCAGCAGCTTGGAGCTGCGTGTCGGTGCAACTAATGAAAAACTGTTTTTT

v_gene: TRBV27
d_gene: -
abundance: once
j_gene: TRBJ1-6
CDR3aa: CASSFRSSPLHF
CDR3nt: TGTGCCAGCAGCTTCCGTAGCTCACCCCTCCACTTT

v_gene: TRBV20-1
d_gene: -
abundance: few
j_gene: TRBJ2-3
CDR3aa: CSARVDGPTDTQYF
CDR3nt: TGCAGTGCTAGAGTTGACGGTCCTACAGATACGCAGTATTTT

v_gene: TRBV25-1
d_gene: TRBD1
abundance: few
j_gene: TRBJ2-3
CDR3aa: CASSEATGGASDTQYF
CDR3nt: TGTGCCAGCAGTGAAGCAACAGGGGGCGCATCGGATACGCAGTATTTT

v_gene: TRBV7-6
d_gene: -
abundance: -
j_gene: TRBJ2-1
CDR3aa: CASSLTGRQKGGQFF
CDR3nt: TGTGCCAGCAGCTTAACTGGGCGCCAAAAGGGGGGGCAGTTCTTC

v_gene: TRBV6-1
d_gene: -
abundance: -
j_gene: TRBJ2-6
CDR3aa: CASSEVGWQVLTF
CDR3nt: TGTGCCAGCAGTGAAGTAGGGTGGCAGGTCCTGACTTTC

v_gene: TRBV7-8
d_gene: TRBD2
abundance: once
j_gene: TRBJ2-5
CDR3aa: CASSHTGGLAGYNEQYF
CDR3nt: TGTGCCAGCAGCCACACCGGCGGACTAGCGGGTTACAATGAGCAGTACTTC

v_gene: TRBV4-1
d_gene: -
abundance: -
j_gene: TRBJ1-1
CDR3aa: CASSQEVRIEAFF
CDR3nt: TGCGCCAGCAGCCAAGAGGTTAGGATTGAAGCTTTCTTT

v_gene: TRBV4-2
d_gene: -
abundance: -
j_gene: TRBJ2-5
CDR3aa: CASSQASAIQETQYF
CDR3nt: TGTGCCAGCAGCCAGGCCTCCGCTATTCAAGAGACCCAGTACTTC

v_gene: TRBV29-1
d_gene: TRBD1
abundance: -
j_gene: TRBJ2-3
CDR3aa: CSVDGTGVSIDTQYF
CDR3nt: TGCAGCGTTGACGGGACAGGGGTTTCTATCGATACGCAGTATTTT

v_gene: TRBV7-8
d_gene: -
abundance: -
j_gene: TRBJ2-6
CDR3aa: CASSKQASGANVLTF
CDR3nt: TGTGCCAGCAGCAAACAGGCGTCTGGGGCCAACGTCCTGACTTTC

v_gene: TRBV28
d_gene: TRBD1
abundance: -
j_gene: TRBJ2-7
CDR3aa: CASRHETGSYEQYF
CDR3nt: TGTGCCAGCAGGCATGAGACAGGGTCTTACGAGCAGTACTTC

v_gene: TRBV27
d_gene: -
abundance: -
j_gene: TRBJ2-7
CDR3aa: CASSAQTGDEQYF
CDR3nt: TGTGCCAGCAGTGCGCAGACTGGAGACGAGCAGTACTTC

v_gene: TRBV29-1
d_gene: TRBD1
abundance: -
j_gene: TRBJ1-2
CDR3aa: CSVGQGAGNYGYTF
CDR3nt: TGCAGCGTGGGACAGGGGGCTGGTAACTATGGCTACACCTTC

v_gene: TRBV5-1
d_gene: TRBD2
abundance: few
j_gene: TRBJ2-7
CDR3aa: CASSSYSGDEQYF
CDR3nt: TGCGCCAGCAGCTCCTATAGCGGGGACGAGCAGTACTTC

v_gene: TRBV6-7
d_gene: -
abundance: -
j_gene: TRBJ2-1
CDR3aa: CASSFTGCPNNEQFF
CDR3nt: TGTGCCAGCAGTTTCACAGGGTGTCCTAACAATGAGCAGTTCTTC

v_gene: TRBV20-1
d_gene: -
abundance: few
j_gene: TRBJ1-6
CDR3aa: CSAHTGSYNSPLHF
CDR3nt: TGCAGTGCTCATACAGGGTCCTATAATTCACCCCTCCACTTT